This T cell receptor (beta chain) was captured in a study of CD8 T cells in Susac syndrome. For this clonotype: A junction end diverges from the germline sequence, so it may reflect a read error.

Random hexamers served to reverse transcribe roughly 0.5 to 1 ug RNA. TCRdb itself ran the immunoSEQ multiplex PCR reads through MiXCR, one entry per CDR3 protein. The sample carries about 150,000 distinct CDR3 sequences, approximately 95% recorded once. The CDR3 sequence is 14 residues long. Germline values: CDR1 MDHEN, CDR2 SYDVKM. The sequenced sample was CD4+ T cells from PBMCs. The chain couples TRBV28 to TRBJ1-2; TRBD1 agrees at 7 bases. The source is a human donor with Susac syndrome. The CDR3 nucleotides are TGTGCCAGCAGGTTATCAGACAGGGAATATGGCTACACCTTC. It translates to CASRLSDREYGYTF.